The next 26 T cell receptor beta chains were all read from a single sample in a study of blood T cell repertoires in COVID-19. Using immunoSEQ multiplex PCR, the repertoire was profiled, and TCRdb retains in-frame clones only, with some absent. The sample includes over 200,000 clones, roughly nine tenths of them seen just once. Specimen: PBMCs or T cells enriched from blood (not recorded which). These receptor sequences come from a human donor in a cohort exposed to, infected with or recovered from COVID-19 (not recorded which). The donor label of this sample is uncertain.

The chain couples TRBV12-5 to TRBJ1-2; no definite D call. The germline gives CDR1 LGHNT, CDR2 FRNRAP. The CDR3 runs 11 residues. Trimming took off 11 bases at V and 3 bases at J, with 10 bases between the two ends. The CDR3 DNA follows: TGTGCTTTTGAGGCAGACTATGGCTACACCTTC. Its protein is CAFEADYGYTF.

Only one count was recorded for this clone. The J gene is TRBJ2-1, the V gene TRBV27; the D gene is possibly TRBD1 (5 bases). Between the trimmed V and J ends, which lost 5 bases and 2 bases, there was a span of 13 bases. Per germline, CDR1 MNHEY and CDR2 SMNVEV (reference sequence). The CDR3 is made up of 15 amino acids. The CDR3 sequence: CASSSQTAPYNEQFF. CDR3 coding DNA: TGTGCCAGCAGTAGCCAGACAGCCCCCTACAATGAGCAGTTCTTC.

This sequence joins TRBV7-8 and TRBJ2-3; 12 bases are a match to TRBD2. Germline-derived CDR1 and CDR2 are SGHVS and FQNEAQ. The CDR3 is 17 amino acids. The junction had 12 bases not matched to a gene; V was cut back by 6 bases and J by 5 bases. The CDR3 DNA sequence: TGTGCCAGCAGGCTCACTAGCGGGGGGTTGTTCGGAGATACGCAGTATTTT. This translates into CASRLTSGGLFGDTQYF.

V gene TRBV7-9 combines with J gene TRBJ2-3; possible D gene TRBD2, 5 bases. V was trimmed by 2 bases and J by 5 bases, leaving 14 bases between them. CDR1 SEHNR and CDR2 FQNEAQ come from the germline V gene (reference sequence). CDR3 length: 15 residues. This chain's CDR3 is CASSLNGGEQDTQYF. The CDR3 bases are TGTGCCAGCAGCTTAAACGGAGGTGAGCAAGATACGCAGTATTTT.

The rearrangement links TRBV5-1 to TRBJ2-7; perhaps TRBD2 as D (5 bases). V lost 4 bases to trimming and J lost 4 bases, with 12 bases between them. The CDR3 spans 13 residues. Per germline, CDR1 SGHRS and CDR2 YFSETQ. The CDR3 coding sequence is TGCGCCAGCAGCCAAAACGGGGTTTACGAGCAGTACTTC. Its protein product is CASSQNGVYEQYF.

This sequence joins TRBV5-1 and TRBJ2-5; 7 bases are a match to TRBD2. The CDR3 is made up of 15 amino acids. V shed 6 bases and J 7 bases; nucleotides not matched to a gene: 15. From germline, CDR1 is SGHRS and CDR2 YFSETQ. CDR3 bases: TGCGCCAGCATGGCGGGGGATCTCGTGGTGGGGACCCAGTACTTC. Translation gives CASMAGDLVVGTQYF.

The chain employs TRBV29-1 and TRBJ1-1; D gene uncertain. The length of the CDR3 is 10 residues. Germline V CDR1 and CDR2: SQVTM, ANQGSEA. V lost 4 bases and J lost 4, with 4 bases in between. As DNA, the CDR3 is TGCAGCGTTGCCCTCACTGAAGCTTTCTTT. As protein: CSVALTEAFF.

This chain connects TRBV19 to TRBJ2-7; TRBD1 is a possible D gene (6 bases). Germline V gene lookup returns CDR1 LNHDA and CDR2 SQIVND (reference sequence). V dropped 2 bases and J dropped 5 bases, with 10 bases sitting between them. The CDR3 spans 13 residues. In DNA, the CDR3 is TGTGCCAGTAGTATACCAGGGGCGGACGAGCAGTACTTC. Protein sequence: CASSIPGADEQYF.

This clone was picked up a small number of times. This sequence joins TRBV27 and TRBJ2-2, with a weak D call TRBD1 (6 bases). V lost 0 bases and J 5 bases, leaving 10 bases between the germline ends. Germline V gene data show CDR1 as MNHEY and CDR2 as SMNVEV (reference sequence). This CDR3 contains 15 residues. CDR3 amino acids: CASSLSAGVTGELFF. DNA for the CDR3: TGTGCCAGCAGTTTATCGGCAGGGGTAACCGGGGAGCTGTTTTTT.

The CDR3 spells CAGGDSRSGNTIYF. DNA of the CDR3: TGTGCCGGAGGGGACTCCCGCTCTGGAAACACCATATATTTT. The chain uses TRBV19 and TRBJ1-3, with a possible D match to TRBD1 (5 bases). The CDR3 runs 14 residues. Germline lookup yields CDR1 LNHDA and CDR2 SQIVND (reference sequence). V was trimmed by 11 bases and J by 0 bases, leaving 14 bases between them.

The chain uses TRBV5-1 and TRBJ2-5, with 9 bases lining up with TRBD1. The germline gives CDR1 SGHRS, CDR2 YFSETQ. The trim removed 0 bases at V and 1 base at J, leaving 1 base unmatched. The CDR3 is 15 residues long. The CDR3 bases are TGCGCCAGCAGCTTGGAGACAGGGGGCCAAGAGACCCAGTACTTC. This gives the protein CASSLETGGQETQYF.

The rearrangement links TRBV6-4 to TRBJ2-7; the match to TRBD2 covers 8 bases. Trimming at V came to 0 bases and at J to 4 bases, leaving 14 bases not matched to a gene. Germline V gene data show CDR1 as MRHNA and CDR2 as SNTAGT. The CDR3 length is 18 residues. In nucleotides, the CDR3 is TGTGCCAGCAGTGACTCGATCTCCCGGGGGGGCCATATGTACGAGCAGTACTTC. This encodes CASSDSISRGGHMYEQYF.

This clone was seen only a few times. The chain employs TRBV4-1 and TRBJ1-6; 10 bases map to TRBD1. Unmatched junction bases numbered 7, after V lost 4 bases and J lost 10 bases. The CDR3 sequence is 15 residues long. Germline CDR1 is MGHRA and CDR2 is YSYEKL. For the CDR3, the DNA is TGCGCCAGCAGCCCCGGGACAGGGGCTCGATCACCCCTCCACTTT. Translation: CASSPGTGARSPLHF.

The table lists this clone with a count of one. The chain combines TRBV7-8 with TRBJ2-2; the D is unclear. V dropped 2 bases and J dropped 0 bases, with 7 bases sitting between them. This CDR3 has 15 amino acids. Germline V gene sequence: CDR1 SGHVS, CDR2 FQNEAQ. CDR3 bases: TGTGCCAGCAGCTTAATCAGGTCGAACACCGGGGAGCTGTTTTTT. Translating gives CASSLIRSNTGELFF.

The CDR3 protein is CASKGDSGNTIYF. CDR3 in DNA: TGTGCCAGCAAGGGGGACTCTGGAAACACCATATATTTT. The gene calls are TRBV2 and TRBJ1-3, with a weak D call TRBD1 (6 bases). Germline V CDR1 and CDR2: SNHLY, FYNNEI. Trimming pared 7 bases from V and 0 bases from J, leaving 7 bases between. This CDR3 is built from 13 residues.

The chain links TRBV6-5 to TRBJ1-4; D is unresolved. V lost 0 bases, J lost 0 bases, and 5 bases lay in between. Germline lookup yields CDR1 MNHEY and CDR2 SVGAGI. This CDR3 contains 15 residues. Written as DNA, the CDR3 is TGTGCCAGCAGTTACTCTGTCACAACTAATGAAAAACTGTTTTTT. Its translation is CASSYSVTTNEKLFF.

The chain combines TRBV6-4 with TRBJ2-3; possibly TRBD2 for D (6 bases). This CDR3 has 16 residues. Trimming took 0 bases from V and 3 from J, leaving 13 bases between them. Germline CDR1 MRHNA, CDR2 SNTAGT. CDR3 sequence reads: CASSDSETSVTDTQYF. The CDR3 DNA reads TGTGCCAGCAGTGACTCGGAGACTAGTGTAACAGATACGCAGTATTTT.

J is TRBJ1-6 and V is TRBV27, with a weak D call TRBD1 (6 bases). Trimming stripped 7 bases from V and 10 bases from J, with 14 bases between. The CDR3 is 13 amino acids. Germline assignment: CDR1 MNHEY and CDR2 SMNVEV (reference sequence). The CDR3 DNA is TGTGCCAGCATGGGTGGGGGCGGGTCACCCCTCCACTTT. This codes for CASMGGGGSPLHF.

V is TRBV5-1 and J is TRBJ1-5; D is unclear. The V end was cut by 5 bases, the J end by 0 bases, with 6 bases between. CDR1 and CDR2 from the germline V gene are SGHRS and YFSETQ. The CDR3 is made up of 13 amino acids. CDR3 nucleotides: TGCGCCAGCAGGATAGATAGCAATCAGCCCCAGCATTTT. Encoded protein: CASRIDSNQPQHF.

The chain is built from TRBV23-1 and TRBJ2-5; unclear D gene. TRBV23-1 carries the ORF label, with uncertain function. V was trimmed by 8 bases and J by 5 bases, leaving 6 bases between them. There are 10 residues in the CDR3. In DNA, the CDR3 is TGCGCCAGCGCGAGGGAGACCCAGTACTTC. Translation gives CASARETQYF.

This chain uses TRBV9 with TRBJ2-5; D is undetermined. Germline V lookup: CDR1 SGDLS, CDR2 YYNGEE. Between the trimmed V and J ends, which lost 2 bases and 1 base, there was a span of 6 bases. The CDR3 is made up of 13 amino acids. CDR3 loop: CASSVSLQETQYF. The CDR3 DNA reads as TGTGCCAGCAGCGTGAGTCTCCAAGAGACCCAGTACTTC.

This rearrangement joins TRBV19 to TRBJ1-2; no clear D gene. Germline V CDR1 and CDR2: LNHDA, SQIVND (reference sequence). This CDR3 region has 15 residues. V lost 5 bases, J lost 4 bases, and 17 bases lay in between. The DNA for the CDR3 is TGTGCCAGTAGTCCCTTTTGGGAGGGAACCTATGGCTACACCTTC. Translation: CASSPFWEGTYGYTF.

This sequence joins TRBV2 and TRBJ1-1; TRBD1 is a possible D gene (5 bases). This CDR3 region has 17 residues. Germline CDR1 reads SNHLY; CDR2 reads FYNNEI. Trimming stripped 7 bases from V and 1 base from J, with 22 bases between. CDR3 region: CASIRAVTLQRNTEAFF. DNA for the CDR3: TGTGCCAGCATCAGGGCAGTGACACTACAGCGGAACACTGAAGCTTTCTTT.

The chain recombines TRBV6-5 with TRBJ1-5; D remains ambiguous. The CDR3 contains 13 residues. V lost 6 bases to trimming and J lost 7 bases, with 13 bases between them. CDR1 and CDR2 from the germline V gene are MNHEY and SVGAGI. In DNA, the CDR3 is TGTGCCAGCAGCTACACGAGGGCCCAGCCCCAGCATTTT. It is translated as CASSYTRAQPQHF.

The chain couples TRBV30 to TRBJ2-5, with 16 bases that match TRBD2. The CDR3 covers 16 residues. The germline CDR1 and CDR2 sequences are GTSNPN and SVGIG (reference sequence). Losses at the gene ends were 3 bases for V and 5 bases for J; bases not matched to a gene: 6. CDR3 bases: TGTGCCTGGAGGCCGGGACTAGCGGGGGGGTATGAGACCCAGTACTTC. It codes for CAWRPGLAGGYETQYF.

The V call is TRBV5-1, the J call TRBJ2-7; D perhaps matches TRBD2 (5 bases). CDR1 SGHRS and CDR2 YFSETQ come from the germline V gene. Trimming stripped 0 bases from V and 1 base from J, with 11 bases between. The CDR3 extends over 15 amino acids. CDR3 loop: CASSLGGPGSYEQYF. The CDR3 nucleotides are TGCGCCAGCAGCTTGGGTGGTCCGGGGTCCTACGAGCAGTACTTC.